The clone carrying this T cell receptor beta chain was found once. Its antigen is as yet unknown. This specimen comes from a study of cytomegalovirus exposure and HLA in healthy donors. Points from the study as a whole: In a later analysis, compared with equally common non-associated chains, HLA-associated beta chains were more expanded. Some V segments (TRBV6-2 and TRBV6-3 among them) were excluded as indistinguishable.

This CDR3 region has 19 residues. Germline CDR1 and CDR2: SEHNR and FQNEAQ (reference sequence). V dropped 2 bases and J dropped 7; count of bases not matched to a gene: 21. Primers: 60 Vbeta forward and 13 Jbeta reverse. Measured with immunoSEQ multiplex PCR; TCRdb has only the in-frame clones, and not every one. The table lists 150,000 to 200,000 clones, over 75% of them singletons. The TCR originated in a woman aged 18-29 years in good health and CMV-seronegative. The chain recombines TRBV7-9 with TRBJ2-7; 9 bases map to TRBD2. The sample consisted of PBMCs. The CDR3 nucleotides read TGTGCCAGCAGCTTAATAAGAGGGGCTTCTACAGCGGGGGGAGAGGAGCAGTACTTC. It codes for CASSLIRGASTAGGEEQYF.